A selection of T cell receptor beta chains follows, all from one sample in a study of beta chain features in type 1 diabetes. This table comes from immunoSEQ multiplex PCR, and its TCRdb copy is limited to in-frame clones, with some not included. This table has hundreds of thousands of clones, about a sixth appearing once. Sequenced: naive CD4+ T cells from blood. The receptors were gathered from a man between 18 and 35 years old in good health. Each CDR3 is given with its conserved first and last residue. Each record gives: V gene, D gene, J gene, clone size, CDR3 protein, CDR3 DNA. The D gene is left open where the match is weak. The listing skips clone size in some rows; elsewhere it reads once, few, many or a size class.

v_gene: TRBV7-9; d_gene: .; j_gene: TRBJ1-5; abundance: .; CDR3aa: CASSFDSHNQPQHF; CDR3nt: TGTGCCAGCAGCTTTGACAGTCATAATCAGCCCCAGCATTTT
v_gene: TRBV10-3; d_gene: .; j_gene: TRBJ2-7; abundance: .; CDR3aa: CAISSGTYQYF; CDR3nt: TGTGCCATCAGTTCCGGGACTTATCAATACTTC
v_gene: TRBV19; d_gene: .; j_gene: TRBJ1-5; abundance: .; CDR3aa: CASSGSGTINQPQHF; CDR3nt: TGTGCCAGTAGTGGATCCGGGACAATTAATCAGCCCCAGCATTTT
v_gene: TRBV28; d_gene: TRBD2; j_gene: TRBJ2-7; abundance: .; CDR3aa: CASSLAGGTYEQYF; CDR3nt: TGTGCCAGCAGTTTAGCGGGAGGGACCTACGAGCAGTACTTC
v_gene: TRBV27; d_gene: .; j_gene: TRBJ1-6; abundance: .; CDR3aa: CASSGKNGAYNSPLHF; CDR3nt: TGTGCCAGCAGTGGAAAGAATGGCGCCTATAATTCACCCCTCCACTTT
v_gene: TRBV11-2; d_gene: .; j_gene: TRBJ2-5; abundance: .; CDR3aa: CASSLEGSETQYF; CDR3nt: TGTGCCAGCAGCTTAGAAGGTTCGGAGACCCAGTACTTC
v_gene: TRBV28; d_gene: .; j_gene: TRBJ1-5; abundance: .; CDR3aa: CASSFKQPQHF; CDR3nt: TGTGCCAGCAGTTTTAAACAGCCCCAGCATTTT
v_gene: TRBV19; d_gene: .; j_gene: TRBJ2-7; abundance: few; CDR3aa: CASSPRTNPYEQYF; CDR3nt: TGTGCCAGTAGTCCACGGACTAACCCCTACGAGCAGTACTTC
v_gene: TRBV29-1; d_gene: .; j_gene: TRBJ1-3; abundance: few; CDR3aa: CSGLAGGRGNTIYF; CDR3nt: TGCAGCGGCCTGGCCGGGGGGCGGGGAAACACCATATATTTT
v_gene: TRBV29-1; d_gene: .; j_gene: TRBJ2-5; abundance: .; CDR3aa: CSVGGGTRPLETQYF; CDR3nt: TGCAGCGTTGGCGGCGGGACTCGGCCCCTGGAGACCCAGTACTTC
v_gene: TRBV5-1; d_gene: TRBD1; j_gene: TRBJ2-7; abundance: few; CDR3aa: CASSWTGAPREQYF; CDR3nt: TGCGCCAGCAGCTGGACAGGGGCCCCGAGGGAGCAGTACTTC
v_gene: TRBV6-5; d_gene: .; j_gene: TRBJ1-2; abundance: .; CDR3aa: CASREQVAGYTF; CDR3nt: TGTGCCAGCAGGGAACAGGTTGCTGGCTACACCTTC
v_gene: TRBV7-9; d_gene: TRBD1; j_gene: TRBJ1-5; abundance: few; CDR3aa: CASSLVLGQGGLNQPQHF; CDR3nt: TGTGCCAGCAGCTTAGTGCTTGGACAGGGAGGCCTGAATCAGCCCCAGCATTTT
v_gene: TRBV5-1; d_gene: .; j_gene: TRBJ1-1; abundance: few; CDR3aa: CASSFDMINTEAFF; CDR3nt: TGCGCCAGCAGCTTCGACATGATTAACACTGAAGCTTTCTTT
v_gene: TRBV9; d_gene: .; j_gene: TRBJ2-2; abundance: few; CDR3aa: CASSRATNTGELFF; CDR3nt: TGTGCCAGCAGCAGAGCTACGAACACCGGGGAGCTGTTTTTT
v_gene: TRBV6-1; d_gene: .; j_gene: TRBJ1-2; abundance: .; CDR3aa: CASRVHENYGYTF; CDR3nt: TGTGCCAGCAGGGTCCATGAGAACTATGGCTACACCTTC
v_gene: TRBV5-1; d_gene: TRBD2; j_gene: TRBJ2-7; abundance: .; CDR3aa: CASSAGGLADSYEQYF; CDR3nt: TGCGCCAGCAGCGCGGGGGGACTAGCGGATTCCTACGAGCAGTACTTC